This T cell receptor (beta chain) was identified during a study of CD8+ T cells in alopecia areata. The CDR3 has 13 amino acids. Germline-derived CDR1 and CDR2 are MNHEY and SMNVEV (reference sequence). Trimming shortened V by 2 bases and J by 5 bases, and 9 bases separated the two germline ends. Study-wide findings and caveats: Clarity of TCR sharing across patients fell short of that in mice, possibly HLA-related.

Extraction and reverse transcription of RNA yielded cDNA as the sequencing template. Sequencing used immunoSEQ multiplex PCR; TCRdb keeps in-frame clones, though not all of them. The data show hundreds of thousands of clones, around two fifths seen once. Of note for this clone: What it binds is unknown.

Regarding treatment: oral pan-JAK inhibitor, 5-10 mg twice daily. Material: CD4+ T cells sorted from blood, obtained at approximately week 30, from a patient treated with tofacitinib. The TCR was taken from a human donor with alopecia areata. The rearrangement links TRBV27 to TRBJ2-5; D gene unclear. CDR3 sequence reads: CASSLDARETQYF. In nucleotides, the CDR3 is TGTGCCAGCAGTTTAGACGCGAGGGAGACCCAGTACTTC.